This T cell receptor beta chain derives from a study of blood T cell repertoires in COVID-19. Study-wide context: Donors in the United States, Italy and Spain gave samples during acute or convalescent COVID-19. The analysed material was cDNA or gDNA that came from T cells, B-cell-depleted T cells, or PBMCs.

Under the authors' procedure: Reference gene primer amplification in the assay estimated nucleated cell counts. This table comes from immunoSEQ multiplex PCR, and its TCRdb copy is limited to in-frame clones, with some not included. The DNA gave D and trimming, while V, J and clone size come from that table. This table holds about 120,000 clones, more than 70% found once. With 5 bases removed from V and 0 bases from J, the gap between germline ends came to 8 bases. CDR3 length: 15 amino acids. Germline V CDR1 and CDR2: SEHNR, FQNEAQ (reference sequence). This receptor was obtained from a human donor in a cohort sampled during active COVID-19. Sequencing input: peripheral blood. The chain couples TRBV7-9 to TRBJ1-6, with D possibly matching TRBD1 (5 bases). The CDR3 coding sequence is TGTGCCAGCAGCATCAGGGACTCCTATAATTCACCCCTCCACTTT. Its translation: CASSIRDSYNSPLHF. The whole variable domain, filled in from reference TRBV7-9 and TRBJ1-6, reads DTGVSQNPRHKITKRGQNVTFRCDPISEHNRLYWYRQTLGQGPEFLTYFQNEAQLEKSRLLSDRFSAERPKGSFSTLEIQRTEQGDSAMYLCASSIRDSYNSPLHFGNGTRLTVT.